The source of this TCR beta chain is a study of CD8 T cells in ankylosing spondylitis. As for this clonotype: Its antigen is still unknown.

Quantitative 5'-RACE was performed with molecular barcodes, and it yielded the TCR beta libraries. TCRdb independently ran MiXCR on the 5' RACE reads; one entry per CDR3 protein. The repertoire holds about 310,000 distinct CDR3 sequences, about a fifth seen once, with roughly 3.6% in the top ten. Study-level points and caveats: About 8 highly homologous variants formed a TCR beta motif that appeared characteristic of ankylosing spondylitis blood.

The CDR3 has 16 amino acids. This sequence was found in a female donor with ankylosing spondylitis or in good health (not recorded which). The chain employs TRBV21-1 and TRBJ2-7. TRBV21-1 is a known pseudogene. Sample: blood, either unsorted or a sorted T cell fraction (not recorded which). The CDR3 region is CASSFSGTAHVGEQYF. CDR3 DNA: TGTGCCAGCAGCTTCTCTGGAACAGCCCACGTGGGCGAGCAGTACTTC.